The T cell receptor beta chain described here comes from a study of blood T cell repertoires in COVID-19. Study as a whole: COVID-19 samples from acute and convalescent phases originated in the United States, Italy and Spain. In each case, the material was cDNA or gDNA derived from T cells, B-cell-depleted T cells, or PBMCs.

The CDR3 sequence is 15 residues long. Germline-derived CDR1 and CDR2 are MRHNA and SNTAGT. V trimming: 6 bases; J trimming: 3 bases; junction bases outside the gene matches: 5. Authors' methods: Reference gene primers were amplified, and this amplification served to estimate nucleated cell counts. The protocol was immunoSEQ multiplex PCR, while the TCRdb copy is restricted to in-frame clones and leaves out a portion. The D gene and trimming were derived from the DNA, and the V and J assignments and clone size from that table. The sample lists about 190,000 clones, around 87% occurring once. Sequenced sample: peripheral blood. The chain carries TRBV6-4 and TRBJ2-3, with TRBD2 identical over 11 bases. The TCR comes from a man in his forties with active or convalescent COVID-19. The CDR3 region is CASSLAGGTTDTQYF. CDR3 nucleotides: TGTGCCAGCAGCCTAGCGGGGGGTACTACAGATACGCAGTATTTT.